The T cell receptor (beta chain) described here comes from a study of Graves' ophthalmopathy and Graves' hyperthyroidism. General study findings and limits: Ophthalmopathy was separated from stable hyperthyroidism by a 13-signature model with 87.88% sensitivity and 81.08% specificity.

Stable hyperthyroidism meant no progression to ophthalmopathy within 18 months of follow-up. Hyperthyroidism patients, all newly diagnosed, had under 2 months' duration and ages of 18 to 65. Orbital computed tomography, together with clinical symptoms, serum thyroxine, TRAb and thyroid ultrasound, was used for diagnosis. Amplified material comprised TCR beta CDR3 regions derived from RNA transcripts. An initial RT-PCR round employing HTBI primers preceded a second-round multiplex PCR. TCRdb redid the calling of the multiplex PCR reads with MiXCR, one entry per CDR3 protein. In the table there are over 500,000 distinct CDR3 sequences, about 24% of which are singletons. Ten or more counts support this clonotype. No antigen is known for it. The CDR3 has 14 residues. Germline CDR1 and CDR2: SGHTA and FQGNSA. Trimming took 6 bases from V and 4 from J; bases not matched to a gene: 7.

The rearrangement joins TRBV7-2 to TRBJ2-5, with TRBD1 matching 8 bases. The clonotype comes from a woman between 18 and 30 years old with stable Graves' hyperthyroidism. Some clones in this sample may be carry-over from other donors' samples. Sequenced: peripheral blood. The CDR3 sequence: CASRSQGAGETQYF. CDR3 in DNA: TGTGCCAGCAGGAGTCAGGGGGCTGGAGAGACCCAGTACTTC.